The clone carrying this T cell receptor (beta chain) was counted a single time. Study processing details: Estimation of nucleated cell counts relied on the amplification of reference gene primers. Using immunoSEQ multiplex PCR, the repertoire was profiled, and TCRdb retains in-frame clones only, with some absent. V and J calls and clone size are as listed in that table; D and trimming were resolved from the DNA. The data contain about 180,000 clones, about 75% of them seen just once; the ten biggest clones take up about 28%. V lost 2 bases to trimming and J lost 8 bases; unmatched junction nucleotides: 4. This CDR3 comprises 13 residues. Germline lookup yields CDR1 SGHDN and CDR2 FVKESK. The sample comes from a study of blood T cell repertoires in COVID-19. Study-level information: Donors in the United States, Italy and Spain gave samples during acute or convalescent COVID-19. T cells, B-cell-depleted T cells, or PBMCs provided the cDNA or gDNA that served as material.

The sequenced sample was peripheral blood. The receptor was derived from a woman between 70 and 85 years old with acute or convalescent COVID-19. The rearrangement links TRBV14 to TRBJ1-1; 8 positions agree with TRBD1. In DNA form, the CDR3 reads TGTGCCAGCAGCCAATCTAGGACAGGGGAAGCTTTCTTT. Protein sequence: CASSQSRTGEAFF.